This T cell receptor (beta chain) was captured in a study of cytomegalovirus exposure and HLA in healthy donors. V dropped 4 bases and J dropped 3; count of bases not matched to a gene: 7. CDR1 and CDR2 (germline): SGHRS, YFSETQ. The CDR3 extends over 15 amino acids. 13 Jbeta primers and 60 Vbeta primers were used for the PCR. Measured with immunoSEQ multiplex PCR; TCRdb has only the in-frame clones, and not every one. The sample consists of approximately 220,000 clones, 76% of them appearing once. The rearrangement uses TRBV5-1 and TRBJ1-3, with TRBD1 matching 7 bases. Sequenced sample: PBMCs. The TCR comes from a man between 18 and 35 years old in good health and CMV-seronegative. The CDR3 DNA reads as TGCGCCAGCAGCCTGGACAGGTCCGATGGAAACACCATATATTTT. As protein: CASSLDRSDGNTIYF.